The 16 T cell receptor beta chains given below trace back to one sample, sequenced in a study of blood T cell repertoires in COVID-19. Sequenced by immunoSEQ multiplex PCR; TCRdb stores in-frame clones only, minus some. The top ten clones hold 3.5% to 4% of a sample with 300,000 to 450,000 clones, about 85% of them seen once. The sequenced sample consisted of peripheral blood. The receptors originated from a woman aged 18-35 years with acute or convalescent COVID-19.

The J gene is TRBJ1-1, the V gene TRBV10-2; D gene uncertain. The germline V gene encodes CDR1 WSHSY and CDR2 SAAADI. This CDR3 has 13 residues. V gave up 4 bases and J gave up 7 bases, with 13 bases separating them. The CDR3 sequence: CASSGRVWDEAFF. Written as DNA, the CDR3 is TGCGCCAGCAGTGGGAGGGTGTGGGATGAAGCTTTCTTT.

The rearrangement uses TRBV6-6 and TRBJ1-2; no clear D gene. The CDR3 consists of 13 residues. The germline V and J ends were trimmed by 7 bases and 1 base, with 10 bases remaining between them. Germline V gene sequence: CDR1 MNHNY, CDR2 SVGAGI (reference sequence). The CDR3 sequence is CASTPRVNYGYTF. The CDR3 nucleotides read TGTGCCAGCACCCCTCGGGTTAACTATGGCTACACCTTC.

The chain is built from TRBV4-1 and TRBJ1-5, with D hard to call. This CDR3 comprises 15 residues. CDR1 and CDR2 from the germline V gene are MGHRA and YSYEKL. V lost 5 bases and J 2 bases, leaving 13 bases between the germline ends. This chain's CDR3 is CASSVSGRGNQPQHF. CDR3 sequence (DNA): TGCGCCAGCAGCGTGAGCGGGCGAGGCAATCAGCCCCAGCATTTT.

This chain joins TRBV28 and TRBJ1-1; a possible D gene is TRBD1 (6 bases). The CDR3 contains 16 residues. Germline assignment: CDR1 MDHEN and CDR2 SYDVKM. Trimming stripped 6 bases from V and 0 bases from J, with 17 bases between. The CDR3 spells CASSPDRPVMNTEAFF. CDR3 sequence (DNA): TGTGCCAGCAGCCCGGACAGACCGGTTATGAACACTGAAGCTTTCTTT. The full variable domain, with the rest looked up from reference TRBV28 and TRBJ1-1, is DVKVTQSSRYLVKRTGEKVFLECVQDMDHENMFWYRQDPGLGLRLIYFSYDVKMKEKGDIPEGYSVSREKKERFSLILESASTNQTSMYLCASSPDRPVMNTEAFFGQGTRLTVV.

This clone came up once. This sample also contains other DNA sequences that code for the same CDR3. The chain uses TRBV29-1 and TRBJ1-3; no definite D call. The CDR3 loop spans 11 amino acids. V lost 7 bases, J lost 0 bases, and 4 bases lay in between. The germline CDR1 and CDR2 sequences are SQVTM and ANQGSEA. The CDR3 is CSGSSGNTIYF. The CDR3 DNA sequence: TGCAGCGGGAGCTCTGGAAACACCATATATTTT.

This clone is a singleton in its sample. The chain employs TRBV19 and TRBJ1-1; the D gene is possibly TRBD1 (5 bases). Trimming pared 5 bases from V and 4 bases from J, leaving 8 bases between. This CDR3 contains 12 residues. Germline V gene lookup returns CDR1 LNHDA and CDR2 SQIVND (reference sequence). The CDR3 reads CASSQGGTEAFF. CDR3 coding DNA: TGTGCCAGTAGTCAGGGAGGCACTGAAGCTTTCTTT.

This chain joins TRBV28 and TRBJ1-1; 7 bases align to TRBD1. The V segment lost 6 bases and the J segment 5 bases; nucleotides outside the gene matches: 9. This CDR3 is built from 14 residues. Germline CDR1 is MDHEN and CDR2 is SYDVKM. CDR3 in DNA: TGTGCCAGCAGCTCCGACAGGGAAGGTACTGAAGCTTTCTTT. Translated: CASSSDREGTEAFF.

This clone was recorded only once. The rearrangement joins TRBV5-5 to TRBJ1-1; perhaps TRBD1 as D (6 bases). The CDR3 spans 12 residues. V lost 3 bases, J lost 7 bases, and 10 bases lay in between. The germline CDR1 and CDR2 sequences are SGHKS and YYEKEE (reference sequence). The CDR3 region is CASSSDSIEAFF. In nucleotides, the CDR3 is TGTGCCAGCAGCTCGGACAGTATTGAAGCTTTCTTT. Looking up the rest from reference TRBV5-5 and TRBJ1-1 gives the full variable domain: DAGVTQSPTHLIKTRGQQVTLRCSPISGHKSVSWYQQVLGQGPQFIFQYYEKEERGRGNFPDRFSARQFPNYSSELNVNALLLGDSALYLCASSSDSIEAFFGQGTRLTVV.

The rearrangement links TRBV29-1 to TRBJ2-5, with 12 bases lining up with TRBD2. The CDR3 totals 12 residues. The J segment lost 7 bases and the V segment lost 7 bases, leaving 4 bases of the junction unmatched. Germline V gene sequence: CDR1 SQVTM, CDR2 ANQGSEA. CDR3 in amino acids: CSAPTSGGTQYF. The CDR3 DNA is TGCAGCGCCCCGACTAGCGGGGGGACCCAGTACTTC.

V usage is TRBV7-9 and J usage is TRBJ1-6; D gene unclear. Trimming pared 1 base from V and 9 bases from J, leaving 10 bases between. Germline CDR1 and CDR2: SEHNR and FQNEAQ (reference sequence). The CDR3 consists of 14 residues. CDR3 DNA sequence: TGTGCCAGCAGCTTAGAGGGAGCACGTTCACCCCTCCACTTT. This sequence encodes CASSLEGARSPLHF.

V is TRBV6-5 and J is TRBJ2-7, with 8 nucleotides matching TRBD1. Germline V gene data show CDR1 as MNHEY and CDR2 as SVGAGI. Germline trimming cut 7 bases from V and 6 bases from J; bases unmatched to any gene: 14. The CDR3 is 15 amino acids. CDR3 sequence (DNA): TGTGCCAGCAATCCCGCGACAGGGGCGGTCTTCGAGCAGTACTTC. Translating it yields CASNPATGAVFEQYF.

This chain connects TRBV19 to TRBJ1-2, with 7 bases that match TRBD1. The CDR3 is 15 residues long. With V trimmed by 8 bases and J by 0 bases, 9 bases remained unmatched. CDR1 and CDR2 (germline): LNHDA, SQIVND (reference sequence). The CDR3 protein is CASRPQGVTNYGYTF. The CDR3 DNA follows: TGTGCCAGTCGTCCCCAGGGGGTAACTAACTATGGCTACACCTTC.

The rearrangement joins TRBV11-2 to TRBJ2-7; 7 positions agree with TRBD1. V gave up 4 bases and J gave up 0 bases; unmatched junction bases: 3. Germline assignment: CDR1 SGHAT and CDR2 FQNNGV. The CDR3 is 14 residues long. Written as DNA, the CDR3 is TGTGCCAGCAGCTACAGGGGAAGCTCCTACGAGCAGTACTTC. Translation: CASSYRGSSYEQYF.

The chain is built from TRBV6-6 and TRBJ1-1; 11 bases agree with TRBD1. CDR1 MNHNY and CDR2 SVGAGI come from the germline V gene (reference sequence). The CDR3 is 15 residues long. V lost 8 bases and J lost 5; bases outside the gene matches: 10. The CDR3 loop is CASLWTGGSGTEAFF. The CDR3 DNA is TGTGCCAGCCTCTGGACAGGGGGCTCGGGGACTGAAGCTTTCTTT.

The chain employs TRBV5-1 and TRBJ2-7; D might be TRBD2 (6 bases). The germline CDR1 and CDR2 sequences are SGHRS and YFSETQ. This CDR3 contains 14 residues. V lost 0 bases to trimming and J lost 0 bases, with 7 bases between them. The CDR3 protein is CASSLGTNSYEQYF. The CDR3 DNA follows: TGCGCCAGCAGCTTGGGGACTAACTCCTACGAGCAGTACTTC.

This clone was seen only a few times. The gene calls are TRBV28 and TRBJ1-5; tentatively, D is TRBD1 (5 bases). In germline, CDR1 is MDHEN, CDR2 SYDVKM. The ends were cut back, 3 bases at V and 1 base at J, with 13 bases in the middle. The CDR3 is 16 residues long. The CDR3 nucleotides read TGTGCCAGCAGTTTGTTGGGGGAGGGAAGCAATCAGCCCCAGCATTTT. Its translation is CASSLLGEGSNQPQHF.